This T cell receptor beta chain was sequenced for a study of vaccination effects on CD4 cells after COVID-19. Across the whole study: Of the BNT162b2 and mRNA-1273 vaccines, participants received two doses of one or the other.

In regard to this clone: Its target is unknown.

Using viral peptide pools, the ViraFEST assay grew out antigen-specific CD4+ T cells prior to sequencing. The culture ran for approximately nine days before CD4+ T cells were isolated. Neither prior SARS-CoV-2 infection nor positive nucleocapsid antibodies were present in the vaccine recipients. The assay was immunoSEQ multiplex PCR, and TCRdb's table has in-frame clones only and misses some. The sample has tens of thousands of clones; 60% to 85% are singletons. This CDR3 spans 14 amino acids. Trimming shortened V by 8 bases and J by 3 bases, and 17 bases separated the two germline ends. The V gene's germline CDR1 is MNHEY and CDR2 SVGAGI.

This receptor was identified in a human donor who received a COVID-19 vaccine. J is TRBJ2-7 and V is TRBV6-5; D is undetermined. This specimen consisted of CD4+ T cells from PBMCs cultured with SARS-CoV-2 spike peptides, obtained before COVID-19 vaccination. This chain's CDR3 is CASLSTARNYEQYV. The CDR3 bases are TGTGCCAGCCTCAGCACGGCCAGAAACTACGAGCAGTACGTC.